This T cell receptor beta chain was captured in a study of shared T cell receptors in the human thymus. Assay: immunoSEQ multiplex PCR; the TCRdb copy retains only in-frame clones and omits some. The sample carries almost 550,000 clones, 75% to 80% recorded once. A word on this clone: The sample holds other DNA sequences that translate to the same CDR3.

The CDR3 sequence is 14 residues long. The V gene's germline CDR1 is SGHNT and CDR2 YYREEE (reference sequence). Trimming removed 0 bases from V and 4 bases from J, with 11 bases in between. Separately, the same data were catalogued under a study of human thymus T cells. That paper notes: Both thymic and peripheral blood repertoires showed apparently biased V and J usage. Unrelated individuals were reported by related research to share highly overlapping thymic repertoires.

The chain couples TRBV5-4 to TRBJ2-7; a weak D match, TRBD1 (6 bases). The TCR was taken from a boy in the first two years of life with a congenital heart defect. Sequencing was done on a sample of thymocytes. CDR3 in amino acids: CASSLGQGSYEQYF. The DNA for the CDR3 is TGTGCCAGCAGCTTGGGCCAGGGGTCATACGAGCAGTACTTC.